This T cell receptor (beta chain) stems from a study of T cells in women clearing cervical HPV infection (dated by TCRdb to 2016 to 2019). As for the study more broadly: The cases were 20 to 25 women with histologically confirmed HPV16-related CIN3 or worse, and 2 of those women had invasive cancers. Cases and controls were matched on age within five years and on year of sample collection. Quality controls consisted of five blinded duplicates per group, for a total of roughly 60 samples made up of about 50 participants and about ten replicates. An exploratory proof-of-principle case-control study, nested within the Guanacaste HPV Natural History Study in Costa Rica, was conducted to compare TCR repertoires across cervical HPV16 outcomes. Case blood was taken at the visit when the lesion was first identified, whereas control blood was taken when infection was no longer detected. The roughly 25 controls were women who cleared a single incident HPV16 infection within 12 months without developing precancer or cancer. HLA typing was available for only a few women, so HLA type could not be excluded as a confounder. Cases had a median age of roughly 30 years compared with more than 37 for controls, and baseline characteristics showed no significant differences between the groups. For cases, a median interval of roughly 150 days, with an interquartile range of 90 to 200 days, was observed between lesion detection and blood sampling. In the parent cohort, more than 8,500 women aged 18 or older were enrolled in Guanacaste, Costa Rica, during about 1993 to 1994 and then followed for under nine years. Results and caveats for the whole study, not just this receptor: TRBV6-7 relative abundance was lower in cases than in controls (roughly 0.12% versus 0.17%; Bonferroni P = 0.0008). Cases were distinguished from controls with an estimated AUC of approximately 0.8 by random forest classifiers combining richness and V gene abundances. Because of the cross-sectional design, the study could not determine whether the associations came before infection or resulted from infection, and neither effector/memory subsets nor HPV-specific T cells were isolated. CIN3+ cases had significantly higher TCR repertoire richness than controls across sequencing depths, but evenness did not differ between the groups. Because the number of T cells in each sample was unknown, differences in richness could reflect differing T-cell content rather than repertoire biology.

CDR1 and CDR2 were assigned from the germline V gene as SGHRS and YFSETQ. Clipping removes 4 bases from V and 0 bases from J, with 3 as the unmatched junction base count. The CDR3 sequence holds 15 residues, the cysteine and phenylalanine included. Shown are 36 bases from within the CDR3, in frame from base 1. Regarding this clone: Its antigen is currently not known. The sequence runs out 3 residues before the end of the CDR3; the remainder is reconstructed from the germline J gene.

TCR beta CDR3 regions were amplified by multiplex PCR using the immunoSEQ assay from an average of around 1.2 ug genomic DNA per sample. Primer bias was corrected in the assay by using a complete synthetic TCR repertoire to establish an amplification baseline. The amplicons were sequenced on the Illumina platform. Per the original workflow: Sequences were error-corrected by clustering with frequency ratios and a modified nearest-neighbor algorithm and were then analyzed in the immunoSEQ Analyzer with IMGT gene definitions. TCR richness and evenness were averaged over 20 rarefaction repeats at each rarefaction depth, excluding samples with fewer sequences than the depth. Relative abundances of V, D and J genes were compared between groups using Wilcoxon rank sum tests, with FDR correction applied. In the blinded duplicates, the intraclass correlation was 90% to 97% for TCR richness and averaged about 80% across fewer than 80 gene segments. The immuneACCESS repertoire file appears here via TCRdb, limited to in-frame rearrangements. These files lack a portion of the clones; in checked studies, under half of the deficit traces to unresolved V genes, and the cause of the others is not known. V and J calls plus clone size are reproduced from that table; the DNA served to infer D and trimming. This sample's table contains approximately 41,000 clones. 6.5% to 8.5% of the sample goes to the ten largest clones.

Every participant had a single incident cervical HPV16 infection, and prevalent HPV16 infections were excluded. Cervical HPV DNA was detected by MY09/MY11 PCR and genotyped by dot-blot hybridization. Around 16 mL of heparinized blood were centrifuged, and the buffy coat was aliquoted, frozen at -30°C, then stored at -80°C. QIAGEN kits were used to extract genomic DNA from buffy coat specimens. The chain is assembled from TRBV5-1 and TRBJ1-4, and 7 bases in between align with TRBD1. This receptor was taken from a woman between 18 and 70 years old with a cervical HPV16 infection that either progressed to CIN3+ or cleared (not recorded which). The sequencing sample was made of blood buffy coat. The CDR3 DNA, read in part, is TGCGCCAGCAGCAGGGGACAGTCAACTAATGAAAAA. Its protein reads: CASSRGQSTNEK. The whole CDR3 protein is CASSRGQSTNEKLFF.